This is a list of T cell receptor beta chains from one sample in a study of cytomegalovirus exposure and HLA in healthy donors. Profiling relied on immunoSEQ multiplex PCR, and the TCRdb table lists in-frame clones only, not all of them. The clone table shows about 53,000 clones, with the ten largest holding around 12%. Source material: PBMCs. These receptors came from a man between 18 and 35 years old in good health and CMV-seropositive. The CDR3 runs from the conserved cysteine through the conserved F or W. The D gene is left open where the match is weak. Size is omitted from some rows. Given values are once, few, many or a class for expanded clones.

clone_size j_call d_call v_call cdr3_aa cdr3_nt
- TRBJ2-3 TRBD2 TRBV9 CASSVALGLAGGTDTQYF TGTGCCAGCAGCGTAGCCTTGGGACTAGCGGGAGGAACAGATACGCAGTATTTT
- TRBJ1-1 - TRBV28 CASSTGRITEAFF TGTGCCAGCAGCACAGGAAGGATCACTGAAGCTTTCTTT
- TRBJ2-1 TRBD2 TRBV7-7 CASSLESGSYNEQFF TGTGCTAGCAGCTTAGAAAGCGGGAGCTACAATGAGCAGTTCTTC
medium-sized TRBJ1-4 TRBD1 TRBV19 CATLGQQKEKLFF TGTGCCACCTTGGGACAGCAAAAGGAAAAACTGTTTTTT
- TRBJ1-4 - TRBV15 CATSRERPRGPMIF TGTGCCACCAGCAGAGAACGTCCTAGGGGCCCGATGATTTTT
- TRBJ2-7 TRBD1 TRBV27 CASTSEWTGTYEQYF TGTGCCAGCACGTCTGAGTGGACAGGGACCTACGAGCAGTACTTC
- TRBJ2-2 TRBD2 TRBV5-1 CASSSGLAGANTGELFF TGCGCCAGCAGCTCGGGTTTAGCGGGAGCGAACACCGGGGAGCTGTTTTTT
medium-sized TRBJ1-1 - TRBV27 CASSLGALNTEAFF TGTGCCAGCAGTTTAGGGGCTTTGAACACTGAAGCTTTCTTT
medium-sized TRBJ2-7 TRBD1 TRBV6-1 CASSSGTGLYEQYF TGTGCCAGCAGTTCCGGGACAGGGTTATACGAGCAGTACTTC
- TRBJ2-3 TRBD2 TRBV11-2 CASSLTGLIIDTQYF TGTGCCAGCAGCTTGACGGGACTAATAATAGATACGCAGTATTTT
- TRBJ2-7 - TRBV2 CASKRDYEQYF TGTGCCAGCAAAAGAGACTACGAGCAGTACTTC
- TRBJ2-1 TRBD2 TRBV6-1 CASSELAGSYNEQFF TGTGCCAGCAGTGAACTAGCGGGCTCCTACAATGAGCAGTTCTTC
- TRBJ2-4 TRBD2 TRBV25-1 CASSESPAGGEDIQYF TGTGCCAGCAGTGAGTCCCCAGCGGGGGGAGAGGACATTCAGTACTTC
- TRBJ2-1 TRBD2 TRBV19 CASSMRGRGYNEQFF TGTGCCAGTAGTATGCGGGGGAGGGGATACAATGAGCAGTTCTTC
- TRBJ1-2 - TRBV19 CASSMMAGEYYGYTF TGTGCCAGTAGTATGATGGCAGGGGAGTACTATGGCTACACCTTC
- TRBJ2-1 TRBD1 TRBV9 CASSASGPQGADNEQFF TGTGCCAGCAGCGCCTCCGGGCCGCAGGGGGCCGACAATGAGCAGTTCTTC
- TRBJ1-1 - TRBV7-3 CASAKGMNTEAFF TGTGCCAGCGCTAAGGGGATGAACACTGAAGCTTTCTTT
- TRBJ1-6 TRBD1 TRBV6-4 CASSDSTGGTDSPLHF TGTGCCAGCAGTGACTCGACAGGGGGTACGGATTCACCCCTCCACTTT
- TRBJ2-1 TRBD2 TRBV11-2 CASSSRSSLGEGEQFF TGTGCCAGCAGCTCGCGGAGCAGCCTCGGGGAGGGGGAGCAGTTCTTC
- TRBJ2-3 TRBD2 TRBV27 CASSLSGGWATDTQYF TGTGCCAGCAGTTTATCCGGGGGGTGGGCCACAGATACGCAGTATTTT
- TRBJ2-1 TRBD1 TRBV19 CASSTGQAWNEQFF TGTGCCAGTAGTACGGGACAGGCATGGAATGAGCAGTTCTTC
- TRBJ2-7 TRBD2 TRBV5-1 CASSTGLAGGTSYEQYF TGCGCCAGCAGCACGGGACTAGCGGGAGGTACCTCCTACGAGCAGTACTTC
- TRBJ1-1 TRBD1 TRBV30 CAWSSRGEAFF TGTGCCTGGAGTTCCAGGGGGGAAGCTTTCTTT
- TRBJ2-7 TRBD2 TRBV7-7 CASSPPGGKEQYF TGTGCTAGCAGCCCCCCCGGGGGGAAAGAGCAGTACTTC
- TRBJ1-1 TRBD1 TRBV7-2 CASSWDRNTEAFF TGTGCCAGCAGCTGGGACAGGAACACTGAAGCTTTCTTT
- TRBJ2-3 - TRBV2 CASSAPRDSTDTQYF TGTGCCAGCAGTGCTCCAAGAGATAGCACAGATACGCAGTATTTT
- TRBJ2-2 TRBD2 TRBV7-3 CASSRNPGLAGVGGELFF TGTGCCAGCAGCCGTAATCCGGGACTAGCGGGAGTAGGTGGGGAGCTGTTTTTT
- TRBJ2-7 TRBD2 TRBV5-4 CASSLAGGPSEQYF TGTGCCAGCAGCTTAGCGGGAGGGCCGAGTGAGCAGTACTTC
- TRBJ2-7 TRBD1 TRBV30 CAWSQKPGQTYEQYF TGTGCCTGGAGTCAAAAACCGGGACAGACGTACGAGCAGTACTTC
- TRBJ2-7 - TRBV6-1 CASSEALQRAGYEQYF TGTGCCAGCAGTGAAGCGCTTCAAAGGGCGGGCTACGAGCAGTACTTC
- TRBJ2-7 TRBD1 TRBV25-1 CASSPPPGQGYEQYF TGTGCCAGCAGTCCCCCGCCGGGACAGGGCTACGAGCAGTACTTC
- TRBJ2-1 TRBD2 TRBV4-1 CASSHFSGSMYNEQFF TGCGCCAGCAGCCATTTTAGCGGGAGCATGTACAATGAGCAGTTCTTC
- TRBJ2-3 TRBD2 TRBV5-1 CASSPGLAGEDTQYF TGCGCCAGCAGCCCGGGACTAGCGGGAGAAGATACGCAGTATTTT
- TRBJ2-5 - TRBV30 CAWSVTGEATQYF TGTGCCTGGAGTGTTACGGGAGAGGCGACCCAGTACTTC
- TRBJ2-4 TRBD1 TRBV10-1 CASSTDREAKNIQYF TGCGCCAGCAGTACGGACAGGGAAGCCAAAAACATTCAGTACTTC
- TRBJ2-2 - TRBV5-4 CASSQSGDTGELFF TGTGCCAGCAGCCAATCGGGGGATACCGGGGAGCTGTTTTTT
- TRBJ2-6 - TRBV9 CARQGFAGANVLTF TGTGCCAGGCAGGGTTTCGCTGGGGCCAACGTCCTGACTTTC
- TRBJ2-7 TRBD1 TRBV5-1 CASSLGGTAAYEQYF TGCGCCAGCAGCTTGGGGGGGACAGCAGCCTACGAGCAGTACTTC
- TRBJ2-3 - TRBV4-1 CASSQVAGRPSTDTQYF TGCGCCAGCAGCCAAGTGGCGGGGCGTCCTAGCACAGATACGCAGTATTTT
- TRBJ2-7 TRBD1 TRBV9 CASSPGDSSYEQYF TGTGCCAGCAGCCCTGGGGACAGCTCTTACGAGCAGTACTTC
- TRBJ1-1 - TRBV9 CASSVGGRGDTEAFF TGTGCCAGCAGCGTAGGAGGGCGGGGGGACACTGAAGCTTTCTTT
- TRBJ2-7 - TRBV6-5 CASSAQGYEQYF TGTGCCAGCAGTGCTCAGGGCTACGAGCAGTACTTC
- TRBJ1-4 - TRBV15 CATSRDQGMNEKLFF TGTGCCACCAGCAGAGATCAGGGAATGAATGAAAAACTGTTTTTT
- TRBJ1-4 TRBD1 TRBV19 CASSSPRDRGREKLFF TGTGCCAGTAGTTCGCCGCGGGACAGGGGTCGAGAAAAACTGTTTTTT
- TRBJ2-1 TRBD1 TRBV7-9 CASSLAWGQGYDEQFF TGTGCCAGCAGCTTAGCGTGGGGACAGGGCTACGATGAGCAGTTCTTC
- TRBJ2-2 TRBD1 TRBV28 CASSLTGERNTGELFF TGTGCCAGCAGTCTGACAGGGGAAAGGAACACCGGGGAGCTGTTTTTT
- TRBJ2-7 - TRBV27 CASSRGRGGPLEQYF TGTGCCAGCAGCCGGGGGAGGGGGGGTCCTTTAGAGCAGTACTTC
- TRBJ2-7 - TRBV6-5 CASSRTSYEQYF TGTGCCAGCAGTAGAACTTCCTACGAGCAGTACTTC
- TRBJ1-2 - TRBV12-5 CASGSTGYGYTF TGTGCTAGTGGTTCCACTGGTTATGGCTACACCTTC
- TRBJ2-1 - TRBV11-2 CASSLAQGTNEQFF TGTGCCAGCAGCTTAGCCCAGGGGACAAATGAGCAGTTCTTC
- TRBJ1-5 - TRBV6-1 CASRNRGLSNQPQHF TGTGCCAGCCGGAACCGCGGGCTTAGCAATCAGCCCCAGCATTTT
- TRBJ1-2 TRBD1 TRBV6-5 CASSLTGPYGYTF TGTGCCAGCAGCCTGACAGGGCCCTATGGCTACACCTTC
- TRBJ2-7 - TRBV27 CASSSSLASGYEQYF TGTGCCAGCAGTTCTTCCCTAGCTTCTGGCTACGAGCAGTACTTC
- TRBJ1-2 - TRBV5-8 CASRQPGQANYGYTF TGTGCCAGCAGGCAACCGGGACAAGCTAACTATGGCTACACCTTC
- TRBJ1-1 TRBD1 TRBV6-1 CASSEGRTGRTEAFF TGTGCCAGCAGTGAAGGCCGGACAGGGAGGACTGAAGCTTTCTTT